The T cell receptor (beta chain) under discussion was sequenced for a study of vaccination effects on CD4 cells after COVID-19. Whole-study context: Sampling occurred a median 72 days post second dose, range 14 to 241.

Study findings and constraints: Common cold coronaviruses were cross-recognized by only 1 of 255 vaccine-induced clones in healthy vaccinees. In the late period after vaccination, infection- and vaccine-induced clones contracted markedly.

Details on this clone: Its antigen is as yet unknown.

The V end was cut by 2 bases, the J end by 8 bases, with 10 bases between. Germline-derived CDR1 and CDR2 are SGHNT and YYREEE (reference sequence). CDR3 length equals 12 residues. Sequencing was performed with immunoSEQ multiplex PCR; in TCRdb, only in-frame clones are kept and a portion is missing. The sample includes approximately 24,000 clones, roughly 79% of them seen just once. Peptide-pool stimulation followed by sequencing identified expanded antigen-specific CD4+ clonotypes in the ViraFEST assay. Subsequent to a culture period of under twelve days, CD4+ T cells were isolated. All participants had two doses of either the BNT162b2 or mRNA-1273 vaccine. Days 3 and 7 were when half the medium was replaced with IL-2 medium.

The chain couples TRBV5-4 to TRBJ1-2, with D possibly TRBD1 on 5 matching bases. This TCR derives from a human donor who received a COVID-19 vaccine. Some clones in this sample may be carry-over from other donors' samples. The sample consisted of CD4+ T cells from PBMCs cultured with SARS-CoV-2 spike peptides, taken after COVID-19 vaccination. The CDR3 reads CASSLGERGYTF. CDR3 coding DNA: TGTGCCAGCAGCTTAGGGGAGCGGGGCTACACCTTC.